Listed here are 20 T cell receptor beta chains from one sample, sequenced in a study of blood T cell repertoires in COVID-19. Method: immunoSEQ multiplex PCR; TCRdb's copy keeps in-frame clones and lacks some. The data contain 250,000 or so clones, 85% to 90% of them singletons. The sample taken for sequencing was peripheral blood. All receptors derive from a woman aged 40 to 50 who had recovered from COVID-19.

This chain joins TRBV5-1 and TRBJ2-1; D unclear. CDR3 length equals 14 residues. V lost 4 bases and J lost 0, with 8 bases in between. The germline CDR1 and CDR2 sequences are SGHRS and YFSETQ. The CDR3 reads CASSISRSYNEQFF. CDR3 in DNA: TGCGCCAGCAGCATATCCCGCTCCTACAATGAGCAGTTCTTC.

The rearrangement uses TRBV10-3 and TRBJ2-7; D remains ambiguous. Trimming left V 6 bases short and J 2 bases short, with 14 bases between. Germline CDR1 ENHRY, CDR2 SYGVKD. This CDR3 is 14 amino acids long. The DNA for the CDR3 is TGTGCCATCAGAGTTAAACAGCCCCCCTACGAGCAGTACTTC. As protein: CAIRVKQPPYEQYF.

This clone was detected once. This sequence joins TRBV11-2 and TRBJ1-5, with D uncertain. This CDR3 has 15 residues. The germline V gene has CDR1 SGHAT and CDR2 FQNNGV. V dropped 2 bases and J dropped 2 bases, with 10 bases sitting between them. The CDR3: CASSLNPAGNQPQHF. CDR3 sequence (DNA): TGTGCCAGCAGCTTAAACCCGGCGGGCAATCAGCCCCAGCATTTT.

CDR3 region: CATSDKGGGAGRPGNTIYF. CDR3 nucleotide sequence: TGTGCCACCAGTGATAAAGGGGGCGGGGCAGGCAGGCCAGGAAACACCATATATTTT. The chain is built from TRBV24-1 and TRBJ1-3; 7 bases match TRBD1. The CDR3 contains 19 residues. Germline CDR1 and CDR2: KGHDR and SFDVKD. J was trimmed by 4 bases and V by 3 bases; bases with no gene match: 17.

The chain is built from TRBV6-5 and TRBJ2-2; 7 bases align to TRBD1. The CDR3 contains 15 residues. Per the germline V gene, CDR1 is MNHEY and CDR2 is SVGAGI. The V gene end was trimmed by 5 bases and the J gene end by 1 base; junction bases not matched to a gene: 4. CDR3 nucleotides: TGTGCCAGCAGTCGACAGGGCTGGAACACCGGGGAGCTGTTTTTT. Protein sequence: CASSRQGWNTGELFF.

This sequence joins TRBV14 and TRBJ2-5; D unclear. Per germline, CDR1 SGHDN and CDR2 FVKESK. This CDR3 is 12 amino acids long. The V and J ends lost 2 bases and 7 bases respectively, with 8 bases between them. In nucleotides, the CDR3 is TGTGCCAGCAGCCAATTCGCCGGGACCCAGTACTTC. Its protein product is CASSQFAGTQYF.

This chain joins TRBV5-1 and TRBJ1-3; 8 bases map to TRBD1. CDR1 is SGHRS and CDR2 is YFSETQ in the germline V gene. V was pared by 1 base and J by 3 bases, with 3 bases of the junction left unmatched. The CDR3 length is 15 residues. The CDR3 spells CASSLSGGDGNTIYF. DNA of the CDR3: TGCGCCAGCAGCTTGTCAGGGGGCGATGGAAACACCATATATTTT.

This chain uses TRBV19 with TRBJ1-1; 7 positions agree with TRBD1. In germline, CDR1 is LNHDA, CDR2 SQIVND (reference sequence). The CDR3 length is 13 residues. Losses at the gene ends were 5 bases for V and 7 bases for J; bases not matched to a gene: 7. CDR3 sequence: CASSARTGLEAFF. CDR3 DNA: TGTGCCAGTAGTGCCCGGACAGGCCTTGAAGCTTTCTTT.

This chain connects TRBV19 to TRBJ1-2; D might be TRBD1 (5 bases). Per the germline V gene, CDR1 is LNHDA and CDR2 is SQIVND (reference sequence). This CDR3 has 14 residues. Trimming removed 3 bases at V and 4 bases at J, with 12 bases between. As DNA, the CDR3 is TGTGCCAGTAGTATTTTGGCAGGGTCCTATGGCTACACCTTC. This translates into CASSILAGSYGYTF.

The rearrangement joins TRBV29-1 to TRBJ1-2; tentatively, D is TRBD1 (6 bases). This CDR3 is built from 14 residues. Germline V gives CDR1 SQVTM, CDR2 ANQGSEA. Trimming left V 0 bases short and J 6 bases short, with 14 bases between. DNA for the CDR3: TGCAGCGTTGAAGAAAAAGGGGGACGAAATGGCTACACCTTC. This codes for CSVEEKGGRNGYTF. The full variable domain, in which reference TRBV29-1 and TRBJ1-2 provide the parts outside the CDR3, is SAVISQKPSRDICQRGTSLTIQCQVDSQVTMMFWYRQQPGQSLTLIATANQGSEATYESGFVIDKFPISRPNLTFSTLTVSNMSPEDSSIYLCSVEEKGGRNGYTFGSGTRLTVV.

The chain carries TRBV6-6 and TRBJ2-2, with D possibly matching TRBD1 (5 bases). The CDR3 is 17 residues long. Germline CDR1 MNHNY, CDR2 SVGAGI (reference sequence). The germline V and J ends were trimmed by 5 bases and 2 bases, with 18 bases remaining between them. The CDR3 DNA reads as TGTGCCAGCAGTCCGATCGAAGGACAAGGAAACACCGGGGAGCTGTTTTTT. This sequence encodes CASSPIEGQGNTGELFF.

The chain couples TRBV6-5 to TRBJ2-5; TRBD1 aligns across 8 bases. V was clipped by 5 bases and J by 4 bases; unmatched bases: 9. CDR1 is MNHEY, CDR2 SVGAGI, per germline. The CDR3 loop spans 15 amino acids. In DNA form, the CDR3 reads TGTGCCAGCAGTCAACAGGGGGGTTTGATAGAGACCCAGTACTTC. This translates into CASSQQGGLIETQYF.

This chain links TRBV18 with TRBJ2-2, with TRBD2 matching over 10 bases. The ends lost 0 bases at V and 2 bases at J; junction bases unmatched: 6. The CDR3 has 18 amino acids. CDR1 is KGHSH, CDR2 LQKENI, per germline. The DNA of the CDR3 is TGTGCCAGCTCACCACCGAAAGCGGGGGGGCCCAACACCGGGGAGCTGTTTTTT. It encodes CASSPPKAGGPNTGELFF. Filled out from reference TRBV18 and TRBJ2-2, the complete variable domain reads NAGVMQNPRHLVRRRGQEARLRCSPMKGHSHVYWYRQLPEEGLKFMVYLQKENIIDESGMPKERFSAEFPKEGPSILRIQQVVRGDSAAYFCASSPPKAGGPNTGELFFGEGSRLTVL.

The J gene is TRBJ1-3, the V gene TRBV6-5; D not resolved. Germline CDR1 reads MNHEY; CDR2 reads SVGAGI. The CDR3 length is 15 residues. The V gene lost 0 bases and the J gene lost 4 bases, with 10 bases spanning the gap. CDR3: CASSYSANQGNTIYF. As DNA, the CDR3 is TGTGCCAGCAGTTACTCGGCCAACCAAGGAAACACCATATATTTT.

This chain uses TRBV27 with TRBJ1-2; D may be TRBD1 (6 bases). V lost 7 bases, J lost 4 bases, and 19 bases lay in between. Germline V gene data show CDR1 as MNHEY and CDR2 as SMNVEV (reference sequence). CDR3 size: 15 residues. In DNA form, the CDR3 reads TGTGCCAGCAACCCCCTGGGGGGGGCTGGCTATGGCTACACCTTC. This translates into CASNPLGGAGYGYTF.

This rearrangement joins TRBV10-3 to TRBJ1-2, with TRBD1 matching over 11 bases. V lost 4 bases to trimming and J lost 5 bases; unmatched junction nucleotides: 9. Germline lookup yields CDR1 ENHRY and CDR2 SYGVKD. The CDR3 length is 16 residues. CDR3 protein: CAISVHGTGGNYGYTF. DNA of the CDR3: TGTGCCATCAGTGTCCACGGGACAGGGGGGAATTATGGCTACACCTTC.

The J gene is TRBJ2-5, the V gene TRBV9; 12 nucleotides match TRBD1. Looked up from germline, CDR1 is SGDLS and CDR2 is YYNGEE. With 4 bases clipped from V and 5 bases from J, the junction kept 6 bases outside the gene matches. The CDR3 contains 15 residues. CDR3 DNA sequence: TGTGCCAGCAGCTCTGGGACAGGGGGCGCGGAGACCCAGTACTTC. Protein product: CASSSGTGGAETQYF.

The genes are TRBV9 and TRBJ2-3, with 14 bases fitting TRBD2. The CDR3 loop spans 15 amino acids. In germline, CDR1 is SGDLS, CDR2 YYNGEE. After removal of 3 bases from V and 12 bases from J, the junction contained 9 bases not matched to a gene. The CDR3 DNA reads TGTGCCAGCAGCGCCACCGGGACTAGCGGGGGAACCCAGTATTTT. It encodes CASSATGTSGGTQYF. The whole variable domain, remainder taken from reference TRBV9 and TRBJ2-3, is DSGVTQTPKHLITATGQRVTLRCSPRSGDLSVYWYQQSLDQGLQFLIQYYNGEERAKGNILERFSAQQFPDLHSELNLSSLELGDSALYFCASSATGTSGGTQYFGPGTRLTVL.

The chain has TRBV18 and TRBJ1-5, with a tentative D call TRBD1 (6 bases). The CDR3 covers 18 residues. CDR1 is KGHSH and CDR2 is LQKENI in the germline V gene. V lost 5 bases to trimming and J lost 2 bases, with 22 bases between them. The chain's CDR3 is CASSLTGYRVPGNQPQHF. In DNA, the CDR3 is TGTGCCAGCTCATTAACCGGGTACAGGGTTCCGGGCAATCAGCCCCAGCATTTT.

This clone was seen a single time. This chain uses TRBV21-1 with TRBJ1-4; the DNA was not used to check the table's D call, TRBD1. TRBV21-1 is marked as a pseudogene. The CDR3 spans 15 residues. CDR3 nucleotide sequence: TGTGCCAGCAGACGGGACAGGGATGTTAGGGAAAAACTGTTTTTT. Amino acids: CASRRDRDVREKLFF.